This record looks at one TCR beta chain sequence and its context. V shed 7 bases, J shed 4 bases, and the junction held 9 bases outside the gene matches. The CDR3 sequence is 15 residues long. Looked up from germline, CDR1 is MNHEY and CDR2 is SVGAGI. These data belong to a study of blood T cell repertoires in COVID-19. Study-wide context: COVID-19 samples, acute and convalescent, were from the United States, Italy and Spain.

Libraries were prepared by immunoSEQ multiplex PCR; TCRdb keeps only in-frame clonotypes and omits some of them. The table has 88,000 or so clones, 85% seen once. The TCR originated in a man in his fifties or sixties with acute or convalescent COVID-19. Material: peripheral blood. The chain employs TRBV6-5 and TRBJ2-5; the match to TRBD2 covers 10 bases. DNA for the CDR3: TGTGCCAGCAAACCAGCGGGGGGGCCTGCAGAGACCCAGTACTTC. Amino acids: CASKPAGGPAETQYF.